Presented here are 5 T cell receptor beta chains from one specimen sequenced in a study of PD-1 blockade in mismatch repair-deficient tumors. TCRdb's copy holds only in-frame clones and misses some; the assay was immunoSEQ multiplex PCR. The data hold about 14,000 clones, with 70% to 85% observed a single time. Material: PBMCs, obtained approximately 14 weeks after starting pembrolizumab. The receptors were gathered from an adult with mismatch repair-deficient cancer.

The V call is TRBV5-1, the J call TRBJ2-3; maybe TRBD2 (6 bases). V lost 6 bases and J lost 2, with 13 bases in between. The CDR3 loop spans 14 amino acids. In germline, CDR1 is SGHRS, CDR2 YFSETQ. As DNA, the CDR3 is TGCGCCAGCAATCGGGAGATTAACACAGATACGCAGTATTTT. It codes for CASNREINTDTQYF.

This rearrangement joins TRBV10-2 to TRBJ2-3; weak D call: TRBD1 (5 bases). Trimming removed 5 bases at V and 4 bases at J, with 13 bases between. Germline assignment: CDR1 WSHSY and CDR2 SAAADI. The CDR3 is 14 amino acids. The CDR3 coding sequence is TGCGCCAGCAGTAGACTCCAGGGTGCAGATACGCAGTATTTT. This translates into CASSRLQGADTQYF.

The gene calls are TRBV9 and TRBJ2-4, with TRBD2 matching over 11 bases. CDR3 length: 20 residues. J gave up 2 bases and V 3 bases, and 16 bases lay outside the gene matches. Per germline, CDR1 SGDLS and CDR2 YYNGEE. This chain's CDR3 is CASSAGRDLSGRAPKNIQYF. The CDR3 nucleotides read TGTGCCAGCAGCGCCGGCCGAGACCTTAGCGGGAGGGCCCCCAAAAACATTCAGTACTTC.

The chain joins TRBV28 to TRBJ2-1; no definite D call. CDR1 and CDR2 from the germline V gene are MDHEN and SYDVKM. The CDR3 has 10 amino acids. Trimming pared 7 bases from V and 6 bases from J, leaving 4 bases between. CDR3 sequence (DNA): TGTGCCAGCAAAGCCAATGAGCAGTTCTTC. The encoded protein is CASKANEQFF.

For this clone: One end of the junction fails to match germline, which may point to a read error. V is TRBV11-2 and J is TRBJ2-2, with D possibly TRBD1 on 6 matching bases. CDR1 SGHAT and CDR2 FQNNGV come from the germline V gene. The CDR3 runs to 15 residues. The CDR3 DNA sequence: TGTGCCAGCAGCTTAGGTTGGGGGCACACGGGGGAGCTGTTTTTT. This encodes CASSLGWGHTGELFF.